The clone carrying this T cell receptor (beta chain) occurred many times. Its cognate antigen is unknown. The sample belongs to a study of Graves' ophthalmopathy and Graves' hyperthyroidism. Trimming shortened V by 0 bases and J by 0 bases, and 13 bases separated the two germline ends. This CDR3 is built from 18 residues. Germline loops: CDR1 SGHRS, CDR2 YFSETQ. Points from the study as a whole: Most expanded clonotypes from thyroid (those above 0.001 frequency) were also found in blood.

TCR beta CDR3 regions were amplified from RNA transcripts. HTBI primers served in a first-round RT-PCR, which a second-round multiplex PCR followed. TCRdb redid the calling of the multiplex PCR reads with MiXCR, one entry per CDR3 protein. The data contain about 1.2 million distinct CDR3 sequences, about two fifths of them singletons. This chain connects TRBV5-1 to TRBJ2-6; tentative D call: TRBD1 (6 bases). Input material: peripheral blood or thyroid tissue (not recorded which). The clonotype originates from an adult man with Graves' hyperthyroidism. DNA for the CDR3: TGCGCCAGCAGCTTGGTTCTTGGGGGCGACTCTGGGGCCAACGTCCTGACTTTC. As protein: CASSLVLGGDSGANVLTF.